This T cell receptor (beta chain) was obtained from a study of cytomegalovirus exposure and HLA in healthy donors. About the study: In a previous analysis, 110 million or so unique TCR beta sequences were found from 150 million to 200 million T cells. Findings and limits, study-wide: Later findings reportedly placed an Asian-associated ancestry cluster below the approximately 670-donor mean for N-insertions. Earlier results showed most TCR beta V segments being productive about 90% or about 30% of the time.

In the PCR, 60 Vbeta and 13 Jbeta primers were used. Sequencing was performed with immunoSEQ multiplex PCR; in TCRdb, only in-frame clones are kept and a portion is missing. Of around 300,000 clones listed, about 87% are singletons. With regard to this clone: The antigen is unknown.

The receptor was isolated from a woman younger than 30 in good health and CMV-seronegative. The sample consisted of PBMCs.

CDR3 region: CASLRSGETQYF. CDR3 nucleotides: TGTGCCAGCTTGAGATCAGGGGAGACCCAGTACTTC. This chain links TRBV2 with TRBJ2-5; maybe TRBD1 (5 bases). The CDR3 runs to 12 residues. Germline V gives CDR1 SNHLY, CDR2 FYNNEI. V lost 8 bases to trimming and J lost 5 bases, with 12 bases between them.